This record concerns one T cell receptor (beta chain) sequence. These data are taken from a study of patients and donors after allogeneic stem cell transplantation. Germline-derived CDR1 and CDR2 are LGHNA and YSLEER. Trimming stripped 0 bases from V and 2 bases from J, with 5 bases between. This CDR3 contains 13 residues. TCRdb itself ran the RT-PCR reads through MiXCR, one entry per CDR3 protein. The table shows 100,000 to 130,000 distinct CDR3 sequences, with around 36% occurring only once. This sequence joins TRBV4-3 and TRBJ2-7; D call uncertain. The sample was blood, either unsorted or a sorted T cell fraction (not recorded which). The TCR was taken from a human donor who was either an allogeneic HSCT recipient or a stem cell or donor lymphocyte infusion donor (not recorded which). It is not recorded whose cells these are; they may come from a transplant donor. The CDR3: CASSQEVTYEQYF. CDR3 coding DNA: TGCGCCAGCAGCCAAGAAGTAACCTACGAGCAGTACTTC.